This T cell receptor beta chain was retrieved from a study of neurological immune-mediated disorders. Study summary: Multiple sclerosis patients numbered around 34, with about 30 relapsing-remitting and 3 secondary progressive.

5'RACE with 10-nucleotide random UMIs produced the cDNA. TCRdb re-derived calls from the 5' RACE reads in MiXCR, one entry per CDR3 protein. The repertoire consists of about 46,000 distinct CDR3 sequences, with 3% occurring once and the leading ten covering roughly 16%. Study results and caveats: None of the features examined (clinical or MRI) was associated with the multiple sclerosis repertoire cluster.

CDR1 and CDR2 (germline): SGHKS, YYEKEE (reference sequence). Trimming cost V 4 bases and J 4 bases, with 11 bases left between them. This CDR3 spans 14 amino acids. Ten or more counts support this clonotype. The antigen remains unidentified. This receptor was obtained from a woman between 50 and 59 years old with multiple sclerosis. V is TRBV5-5 and J is TRBJ1-4; D is ambiguous. Sequenced: PBMCs. CDR3 sequence reads: CASSIGNVNEKLFF. CDR3 nucleotide sequence: TGTGCCAGCAGCATAGGGAATGTTAATGAAAAACTGTTTTTT.